This record concerns one T cell receptor beta chain sequence. The target antigen is unknown. Germline-derived CDR1 and CDR2 are GTSNPN and SVGIG (reference sequence). This CDR3 is 14 amino acids long. These data come from a study of monozygotic twins with inflammatory bowel disease. General study points: Fewer clonotypes were shared with others by IBD patients than by healthy twins, especially with disease activity.

TCRalpha and TCRbeta cDNA went through nested PCRs of 16 and 9 cycles, two in total. Each CDR3 protein gets one entry in TCRdb, which reprocessed the 5' RACE reads and gives no DNA. This table lists around 220,000 distinct CDR3 sequences. Sequenced input: blood. The TCR comes from a human donor with ulcerative colitis or Crohn's disease, or a healthy co-twin of an affected twin (not recorded which). V is TRBV30 and J is TRBJ2-3; TCRdb lists TRBD1, though no DNA is available to test this call. CDR3: CAWRPPGETDTQYF.